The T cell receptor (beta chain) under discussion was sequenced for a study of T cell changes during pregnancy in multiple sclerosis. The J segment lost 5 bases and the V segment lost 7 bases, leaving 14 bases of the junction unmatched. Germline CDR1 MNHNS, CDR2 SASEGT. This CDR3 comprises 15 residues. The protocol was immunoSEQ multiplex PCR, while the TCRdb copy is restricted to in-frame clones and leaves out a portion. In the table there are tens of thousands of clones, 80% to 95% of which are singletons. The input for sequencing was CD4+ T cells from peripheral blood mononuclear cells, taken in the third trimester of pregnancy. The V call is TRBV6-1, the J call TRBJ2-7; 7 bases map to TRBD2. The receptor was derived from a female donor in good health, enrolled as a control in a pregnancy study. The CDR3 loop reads CASINKGLAAHEQYF. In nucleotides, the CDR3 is TGTGCCAGCATCAATAAGGGGCTAGCGGCACACGAGCAGTACTTC.